This T cell receptor beta chain was captured in a study of PD-1 blockade in mismatch repair-deficient tumors (dated by TCRdb to the late 2010s). At the level of the whole study: Between late 2013 and 2016, the trial enrolled approximately 87 consecutive patients with more than nine types of mismatch repair-deficient cancer, all of whom had received prior treatment and were progressing. Tumor-associated T cell clones were tracked in the peripheral blood of patients responding to PD-1 blockade by deep sequencing of TCR CDR3 regions. General findings and caveats noted by the study authors: After pembrolizumab, tumor-resident clones, which were often undetectable in blood before treatment, expanded rapidly and then contracted, generally ahead of radiologic responses.

The library was prepared using the immunoSEQ multiplex PCR assay. What TCRdb holds here is the immuneACCESS table cut down to in-frame rearrangements. Part of the clones is not present; checked against another copy, under half of the missing clones reflect an unresolved V gene, and the others are unexplained. This sample has more than 40,000 clones in its table, and 78% of those were observed once. About 3% of the sample is held by the ten biggest clonotypes. Mismatch repair deficiency in every enrolled patient was established by polymerase chain reaction or immunohistochemistry. TCR sequencing was carried out for three patients who responded to pembrolizumab therapy. Pembrolizumab PD-1 blockade was prospectively tested in advanced mismatch repair-deficient cancers, regardless of tissue of origin, in the phase II trial. Peripheral blood T cell samples were serially collected before and at multiple times after PD-1 blockade was started. Blood sampling time points were reported as weeks after the first dose of pembrolizumab.

The CDR3 contains 14 residues, cysteine and phenylalanine counted. The sequence is cut down to CDR3 DNA, 42 bases in frame from base 1. The germline V gene (reference sequence) yields GTSNPN for CDR1 and SVGIG for CDR2. V drops 0 bases and J drops 4 bases, leaving 10 bases in between. In the case of this clone: Its antigen is still unknown. The record has no base qualities; no much larger clone is one base away.

The sample consisted of peripheral blood, taken 4 weeks after starting pembrolizumab. The chain is made from TRBV30 and TRBJ1-5; no D segment can be confidently identified. The receptor comes from an adult with mismatch repair-deficient cancer. The CDR3 sequence is CAWSVKQYNQPQHF. In nucleotides, the sequence is TGTGCCTGGAGTGTAAAACAGTATAATCAGCCCCAGCATTTT.